This T cell receptor (beta chain) is from a study of response to subunit inactivated influenza vaccine (dated by TCRdb to the late 2010s). For context, the study as a whole: To follow how T cells responded to a trivalent subunit inactivated influenza vaccine, the researchers relied on deep quantitative profiling of the T cell receptor repertoire. On the study overall, not on this receptor specifically: The authors suggested that each seasonal influenza vaccination may recruit only a limited number of new T cells.

The library was produced with RT-PCR. Sequencing used an Illumina HiSeq 2500. Using fastp at Q25 and MiXCR, TCRdb reprocessed the public reads and kept productive beta chains. A single entry per CDR3 protein holds the most common genes and DNA from its merged rows. The sample records fewer than 600,000 distinct CDR3 sequences, more than 7% of which are singletons. Under 15% of the sample lies in the top ten. Relative to germline, V is missing 2 bases and J is missing 7 bases, with 5 bases of the junction outside any gene match. The CDR3 runs 14 amino acids, cysteine and phenylalanine included. Kept here is only the CDR3 DNA, which spans 42 bases and is read in frame from base 1. The germline V gene (reference sequence) provides CDR1 LGHDT and CDR2 YNNKEL. There are a few counts of this clonotype. The antigen it binds to is not known. No qualities accompany the bases; no much larger clone lies one base away.

This chain joins TRBV3-1 to TRBJ1-5; TRBD1 lines up with 7 middle nucleotides. Source: PBMCs from blood, taken 23 to 25 months after vaccination. The sequence was obtained from a man aged 50 to 75 who received an inactivated influenza vaccine. Donor details come from another sample of the same person, matched by shared clones. The bases are TGTGCCAGCAGCCAATTCAGGGGGGGACAGCCCCAGCATTTT. This sequence encodes CASSQFRGGQPQHF.